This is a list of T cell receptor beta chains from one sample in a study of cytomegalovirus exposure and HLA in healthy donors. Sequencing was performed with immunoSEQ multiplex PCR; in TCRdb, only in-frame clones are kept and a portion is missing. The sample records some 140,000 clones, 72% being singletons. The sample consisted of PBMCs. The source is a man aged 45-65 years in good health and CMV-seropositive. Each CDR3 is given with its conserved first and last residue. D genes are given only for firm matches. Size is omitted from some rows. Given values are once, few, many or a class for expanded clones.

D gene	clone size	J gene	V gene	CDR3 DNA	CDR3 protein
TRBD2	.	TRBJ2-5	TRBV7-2	TGTGCCAGCAGCTTAGGGGCGGGAGAAGGACTTGGAGAGACCCAGTACTTC	CASSLGAGEGLGETQYF
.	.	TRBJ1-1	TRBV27	TGTGCCAGCAAGCAGGGTTGGAACACTGAAGCTTTCTTT	CASKQGWNTEAFF
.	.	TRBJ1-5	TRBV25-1	TGTGCCAGCAGTCCGGGGGATAGCAATCAGCCCCAGCATTTT	CASSPGDSNQPQHF
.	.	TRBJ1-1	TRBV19	TGTGCCAGTAGTATACACAGGGAGGGTGAAGCTTTCTTT	CASSIHREGEAFF
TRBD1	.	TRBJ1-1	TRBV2	TGTGCCAGCAACACCGGGACAGGGGGCGGCCGTGAAGCTTTCTTT	CASNTGTGGGREAFF
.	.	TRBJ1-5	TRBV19	TGTGCCAGTAGTGATGCAGCGACCAATCAGCCCCAGCATTTT	CASSDAATNQPQHF
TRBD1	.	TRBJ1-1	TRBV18	TGTGCCAGCTCACTGGGACAGGGGAACACTGAAGCTTTCTTT	CASSLGQGNTEAFF
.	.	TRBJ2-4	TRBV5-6	TGTGCCAGCAGCTTGGCCCAATGGACTGAAGCCAAAAACATTCAGTACTTC	CASSLAQWTEAKNIQYF
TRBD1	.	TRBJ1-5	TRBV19	TGTGCCAGTAATGAGGCAGGGGGATGGGGGCAGCCCCAGCATTTT	CASNEAGGWGQPQHF
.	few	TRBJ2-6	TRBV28	TGTGCCAGCAGTTTTCTCAGTCCATCTGGGGCCAACGTCCTGACTTTC	CASSFLSPSGANVLTF
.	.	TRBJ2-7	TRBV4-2	TGTGCCAGCAGCCAAGCAAAGGGGGCCTACGAGCAGTACTTC	CASSQAKGAYEQYF
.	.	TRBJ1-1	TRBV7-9	TGTGCCAGCAGCCCCGCCGGCAGGGGAAACGCTGAAGCTTTCTTT	CASSPAGRGNAEAFF
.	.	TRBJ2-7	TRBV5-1	TGCGCCAGCAGCCGGAGGGACTCCAACGAGCAGTACTTC	CASSRRDSNEQYF
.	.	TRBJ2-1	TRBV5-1	TGCGCCAGCAGCTTCGACAATGAGCAGTTCTTC	CASSFDNEQFF
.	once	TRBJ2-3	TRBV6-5	TGTGCCAGCAGTTACGGCGGCAAGGGCACAGATACGCAGTATTTT	CASSYGGKGTDTQYF
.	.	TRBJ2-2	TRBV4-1	TGCGCCAGCAGCCAAGACGGGATCAACACCGGGGAGCTGTTTTTT	CASSQDGINTGELFF
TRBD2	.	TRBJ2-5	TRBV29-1	TGCAGCGTCCCCTCGGGGGGTGGGGAGACCCAGTACTTC	CSVPSGGGETQYF
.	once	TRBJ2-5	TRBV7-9	TGTGCCAGTAGCATACTAGCTCCCCGTGGGGAGACCCAGTACTTC	CASSILAPRGETQYF
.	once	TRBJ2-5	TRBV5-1	TGCGCCAGCAGCACCGGGGCCACCGGAGGGGAGACCCAGTACTTC	CASSTGATGGETQYF
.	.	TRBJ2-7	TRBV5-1	TGCGCCAGCAGCTTGGACGCCAGAATGACCTACGAGCAGTACTTC	CASSLDARMTYEQYF
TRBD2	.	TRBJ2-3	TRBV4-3	TGCGCCAGCAGCCAAGGGTGGGGCGGGGGTTCTAGCACAGATACGCAGTATTTT	CASSQGWGGGSSTDTQYF
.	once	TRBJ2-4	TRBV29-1	TGCAGCGTTGGGACACCATCCACGGCGGACATTCAGTACTTC	CSVGTPSTADIQYF
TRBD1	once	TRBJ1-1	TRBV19	TGTGCCAGTAGGGACAGGTCGACTCCTGAAGCTTTCTTT	CASRDRSTPEAFF
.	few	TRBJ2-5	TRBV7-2	TGTGCCAGCAGCTCCTCCCACGGGGAGACCCAGTACTTC	CASSSSHGETQYF
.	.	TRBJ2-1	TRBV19	TGTGCCAGTAGTATTCCCCTCGACAGGGAGGACGAGCAGTTCTTC	CASSIPLDREDEQFF
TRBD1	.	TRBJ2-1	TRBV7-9	TGTGCCAGCAGCTCCTTACCCGGACAGGGTGGGAATGAGCAGTTCTTC	CASSSLPGQGGNEQFF
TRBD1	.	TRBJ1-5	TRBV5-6	TGTGCCAGCAGCACTTGGACAGGGGGAAATCAGCCCCAGCATTTT	CASSTWTGGNQPQHF
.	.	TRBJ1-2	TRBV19	TGTGCCAGTAGTACACAGGGACGGGACTATGGCTACACCTTC	CASSTQGRDYGYTF
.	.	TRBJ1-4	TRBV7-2	TGTGCCAGCAGCCCCGGAGGTGCGCAGAAGGGAGAAAAACTGTTTTTT	CASSPGGAQKGEKLFF
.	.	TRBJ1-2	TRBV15	TGTGCCACCAGCACCGTGGGACTGAACTATGGCTACACCTTC	CATSTVGLNYGYTF
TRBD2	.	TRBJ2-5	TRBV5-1	TGCGCCAGCAGCTTGGGCCCAGCGGGGGCCCAAGAGACCCAGTACTTC	CASSLGPAGAQETQYF
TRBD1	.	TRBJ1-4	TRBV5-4	TGTGCCAGCAGCACGCGACAGGGGGAAGAAAAACTGTTTTTT	CASSTRQGEEKLFF
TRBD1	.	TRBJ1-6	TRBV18	TGTGCCAGCAGCATTGGACAGGGGAATTCACCCCTCCACTTT	CASSIGQGNSPLHF
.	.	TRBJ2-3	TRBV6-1	TGTGCCAGCAGTGACACGGGGGTGACAGATACGCAGTATTTT	CASSDTGVTDTQYF
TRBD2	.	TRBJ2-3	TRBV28	TGTGCCAGCAGCAGCGGGACTAGCGGGAGCACAGATACGCAGTATTTT	CASSSGTSGSTDTQYF
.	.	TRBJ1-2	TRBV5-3	TGTGCCAGAAGCTCAGGTCTTGACTATGGCTACACCTTC	CARSSGLDYGYTF
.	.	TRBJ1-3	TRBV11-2	TGTGCCAGCAGCTCTCCCCTCTTGAACAGGGAGCTTGCGGGAAACACCATATATTTT	CASSSPLLNRELAGNTIYF
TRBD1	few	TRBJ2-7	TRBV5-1	TGCGCCAGCAGCCCACTAGGGACAGCAGGCGAGCAGTACTTC	CASSPLGTAGEQYF
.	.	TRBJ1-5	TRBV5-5	TGTGCCAGCAGTACCGGGACACCTAGCAATCAGCCCCAGCATTTT	CASSTGTPSNQPQHF
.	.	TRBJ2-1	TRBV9	TGTGCCAGCAGCTTACTAGGGCTCAATGAGCAGTTCTTC	CASSLLGLNEQFF
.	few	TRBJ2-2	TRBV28	TGTGCCAGCAGTTCACCATGGGGGGCGAACACCGGGGAGCTGTTTTTT	CASSSPWGANTGELFF
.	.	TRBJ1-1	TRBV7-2	TGTGCCAGCAGCTTATTTGGGCCTGGCACCCCGAACACTGAAGCTTTCTTT	CASSLFGPGTPNTEAFF
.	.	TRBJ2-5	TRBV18	TGTGCCAGCTCACCGAAGGGGGTGGGTTTGCAAGAGACCCAGTACTTC	CASSPKGVGLQETQYF
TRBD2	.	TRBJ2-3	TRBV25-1	TGTGCCAGCAGTTCCGGGACTAGCTCTGTCGCAGATACGCAGTATTTT	CASSSGTSSVADTQYF
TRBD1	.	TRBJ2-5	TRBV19	TGTGCCAGTAGTGGAGCCGGGACAGGGGAAGAGACCCAGTACTTC	CASSGAGTGEETQYF
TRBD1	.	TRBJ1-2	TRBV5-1	TGCGCCAGCAGCTTGGACAGGGGCCCAGTCTATGGCTACACCTTC	CASSLDRGPVYGYTF
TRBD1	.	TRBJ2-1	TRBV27	TGTGCCAGCGGGACAGGGTATGGCAATGAGCAGTTCTTC	CASGTGYGNEQFF
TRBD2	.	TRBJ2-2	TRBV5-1	TGCGCCAGCAGCCTGGCCCCGGGACTAGCTAACACCGGGGAGCTGTTTTTT	CASSLAPGLANTGELFF
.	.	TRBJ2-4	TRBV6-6	TGTGCCAGCAGTTATCAGGAGGGGAACATTCAGTACTTC	CASSYQEGNIQYF
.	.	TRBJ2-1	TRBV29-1	TGCAGCGCTCGGGATTACTCCTACAATGAGCAGTTCTTC	CSARDYSYNEQFF
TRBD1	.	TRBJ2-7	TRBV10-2	TGCGCCAGCAGGTCAACCGGGACAGCGTCCTACGAGCAGTACTTC	CASRSTGTASYEQYF
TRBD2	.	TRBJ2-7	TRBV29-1	TGCAGCGTTGAGGGGGCGGGAGGGTACGAGCAGTACTTC	CSVEGAGGYEQYF
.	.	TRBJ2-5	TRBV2	TGTGCCAGCAGTGAGTTCGGACTTCACCAAGAGACCCAGTACTTC	CASSEFGLHQETQYF